This T cell receptor (beta chain) was identified in a study of T cell changes during pregnancy in multiple sclerosis. Clones were sequenced by immunoSEQ multiplex PCR, and TCRdb holds only the in-frame ones, with some missing. The sample gives some 77,000 clones, around 89% of which show up once; 1.5% to 2% is in the top ten. Specimen: peripheral blood, collected before pregnancy. The receptor was derived from a female donor with multiple sclerosis, enrolled in a pregnancy study.

The CDR3 DNA is TGTGCCAGCAGCCCAACAGGGACAGCGAGCCACTATGGCTACACCTTC. Translated, it gives CASSPTGTASHYGYTF. This rearrangement joins TRBV7-6 to TRBJ1-2; 7 bases are a match to TRBD1. CDR1 is SGHVS, CDR2 FNYEAQ, per germline. The CDR3 is 16 amino acids. J gave up 3 bases and V 5 bases, and 12 bases lay outside the gene matches.